The present entry profiles one T cell receptor (beta chain) with its context. Its antigen is currently unknown. This sample stems from a study of cytomegalovirus exposure and HLA in healthy donors. Study as a whole: It was reported in a later analysis that the approximately 120 validation repertoires used the same platform as the 650 to 800 first-cohort repertoires. Study-wide results and caveats: A few of the chains that were CMV-associated were confirmed in vitro to be specific for CMV antigens.

Generated by immunoSEQ multiplex PCR, the TCRdb table keeps only in-frame clones and is missing some. The sample lists approximately 76,000 clones, nearly 95% seen once, with around 2.1% in the top ten. This sequence originates from a woman aged 18-35 years in good health and CMV-seronegative. The sequenced material came from PBMCs.

The CDR3 protein is CASSPPGASSETQYF. For the CDR3, the DNA is TGTGCCAGCTCACCACCTGGGGCGTCATCGGAGACCCAGTACTTC. This chain links TRBV18 with TRBJ2-5, with a tentative D call TRBD1 (5 bases). V lost 0 bases and J 5 bases, leaving 13 bases between the germline ends. Germline CDR1 and CDR2: KGHSH and LQKENI. There are 15 residues in the CDR3.